This TCR beta chain stems from a study of T cells in Graves' hyperthyroidism and ophthalmopathy. Concerning this clonotype: The antigen is undetermined.

Regions amplified from RNA transcripts were the TCR beta CDR3 regions. HTBI primers were used for first-round RT-PCR of the TCR CDR3. TCRdb used MiXCR to reprocess the multiplex PCR reads, holding one entry per CDR3 protein. Here the sample spans around 600,000 distinct CDR3 sequences, 45% being singletons. Study findings and constraints: Stable hyperthyroidism was separated from ophthalmopathy by a model based on 13 V-J features. A median about 6 months before onset, the model predicted ophthalmopathy. Expanded thyroid clonotypes (above 0.001) were mostly also found in blood.

Diagnosing involved the use of clinical symptoms, serum thyroxine and TRAb, thyroid ultrasound and orbital computed tomography. Germline loops: CDR1 DFQATT, CDR2 SNEGSKA (reference sequence). V shed 1 base, J shed 5 bases, and the junction held 3 bases outside the gene matches. The CDR3 is 14 amino acids. This rearrangement joins TRBV20-1 to TRBJ2-5, with 11 bases lining up with TRBD1. The sequence came from an adult man with Graves' disease, either hyperthyroidism or ophthalmopathy (not recorded which). The sequenced sample was peripheral blood or thyroid tissue (not recorded which). CDR3 DNA sequence: TGCAGTGCTAGAGGGACAGGGGGCGCGGAGACCCAGTACTTC. It yields the protein CSARGTGGAETQYF.